The clone carrying this TCR beta chain was seen at least ten times. As yet, its antigen is unknown. The data stem from a study of regulatory T cells in long-lasting Graves disease. For the study at large: Persistent Graves' disease required over 5 years of antithyroid drugs and positive TSH receptor antibodies.

The CDR3 contains 15 residues. V was clipped by 4 bases and J by 2 bases; unmatched bases: 3. Combining iRepertoire HTBI primers with Arm-PCR of CDR3 regions, the authors built TCR beta libraries. MiXCR, applied by TCRdb to the multiplex PCR reads, yields one record per CDR3 protein. This table holds roughly 400,000 distinct CDR3 sequences, 21% found once. Study findings and constraints: Results may be inaccurate due to the small sample size. There were preferences for TRBV28, TRBJ1-2 and TRBJ2-5 in persistent disease.

The sample's time point: persistent/refractory GD, antithyroid drugs over 5 years with positive TRAb. Scientists built the TCR library using RNA that was extracted from PBMCs. Each patient gave around 10 milliliters of EDTA-anticoagulated peripheral blood. The rearrangement uses TRBV12-3 or TRBV12-4 and TRBJ2-5, with 11 bases matching TRBD2. The clonotype originates from a female donor with Graves disease. The sequenced sample was peripheral blood mononuclear cells (PBMCs), obtained when the disease was refractory, from a patient treated with antithyroid drugs. CDR3 protein: CASSSRLAGQETQYF. CDR3 sequence (DNA): TGTGCCAGCAGTTCCAGACTAGCGGGACAAGAGACCCAGTACTTC.